This T cell receptor (beta chain) was sequenced for a study of tumor and adjacent non-tumor tissue in lung cancer. Across the whole study: Patients were aged roughly 30 to 76, 10 men and roughly 5 women, stage I to III.

This CDR3 is 13 amino acids long. Germline CDR1 reads SQVTM; CDR2 reads ANQGSEA. This clonotype appeared a single time. The target antigen is unknown. Three rounds of nested PCR, following a modified ARM-PCR protocol, produced the TCRbeta library. TCRdb redid the calling of the multiplex PCR reads with MiXCR, one entry per CDR3 protein. The sample lists roughly 81,000 distinct CDR3 sequences; roughly three fifths were seen once. The template was RNA from unsorted bulk tissue. Study findings and constraints: Tumor repertoires had a smaller top 100 clone share than normal lung. Compared with tumor, normal lung showed significantly lower TCR diversity.

This receptor was taken from a man between 65 and 79 years old with non-small cell lung cancer. The V call is TRBV29-1, the J call TRBJ2-3; the D is unclear. Source material: lung tumor tissue. The CDR3 nucleotides are TGCAACAATCTTTCGGCTAGGAGAGATACGCAGTATTTT. Translation: CNNLSARRDTQYF.